This T cell receptor (beta chain) originates from a study of yellow fever vaccine responses in identical twins. TCRdb redid the calling of the RT-PCR reads with MiXCR, one entry per CDR3 protein. The sample has about 19,000 distinct CDR3 sequences; approximately 70% are singletons. Germline V gives CDR1 SGHRS, CDR2 YFSETQ. Trimming took 0 bases from V and 7 from J; bases not matched to a gene: 7. This CDR3 is 16 amino acids long. The chain has TRBV5-1 and TRBJ1-5; 10 bases match TRBD1. Sequences were derived from T cells from blood (PBMCs), unsorted or a sorted subset (not recorded which), sampled before or after yellow fever vaccination (not recorded which). The origin of this receptor is a woman aged 18-30 years who received the yellow fever vaccine. The CDR3 reads CASSLEGQGVKQPQHF. DNA of the CDR3: TGCGCCAGCAGCTTGGAAGGACAGGGGGTAAAACAGCCCCAGCATTTT.